Detailed here is one TCR beta chain. Its antigen is as yet unknown. This specimen belongs to a study of radiotherapy plus CTLA-4 blockade in lung cancer. Whole-study results and caveats: Clones of tumor-derived TCRs expanded in blood after radiotherapy plus ipilimumab.

Clones were sequenced by immunoSEQ multiplex PCR, and TCRdb holds only the in-frame ones, with some missing. The profile shows 85,000 to 90,000 clones, 55% to 75% of them singletons. Looked up from germline, CDR1 is SGHRS and CDR2 is YFSETQ. Trimming cost V 4 bases and J 2 bases, with 5 bases left between them. This CDR3 spans 12 amino acids. This material consisted of peripheral blood, taken from a patient treated with radiotherapy plus ipilimumab. The chain combines TRBV5-1 with TRBJ2-3; D uncertain. The TCR was taken from a human donor with non-small cell lung cancer that progressed on radiotherapy plus ipilimumab. The CDR3, as DNA: TGCGCCAGCAGCGACTCCACAGATACGCAGTATTTT. This translates into CASSDSTDTQYF.